The clone carrying this T cell receptor beta chain was observed a few times. Antigen: not known. Each TCR beta library was made by quantitative 5'-RACE that incorporated molecular barcodes. TCRdb ran MiXCR on the 5' RACE reads and lists one entry per CDR3 protein. Of around 770,000 distinct CDR3 sequences in the sample, roughly 20% are singletons; the top ten hold 15% to 20%. This record comes from a study of CD8 T cells in ankylosing spondylitis. The study's findings and limits: A number of the motif variants had already been described in reactive arthritis synovial fluid and blood. Those disease-linked clones were CD8+; they were also relatively rare in peripheral blood. According to the report, clones linked to the disease were significantly enriched in matched synovial fluid samples taken from ankylosing spondylitis patients. One TCR beta motif, made up of roughly eight highly homologous variants, appeared characteristic of ankylosing spondylitis blood.

CDR1 is SQVTM, CDR2 ANQGSEA, per germline. The CDR3 length is 15 residues. V gave up 4 bases and J gave up 4 bases, with 19 bases separating them. V gene TRBV29-1 combines with J gene TRBJ1-2, with TRBD1 as a possible D gene (6 bases). The specimen sequenced was blood, either unsorted or a sorted T cell fraction (not recorded which). The receptor comes from a male donor with ankylosing spondylitis. This CDR3 is CSVVGGGEVFYGYTF. The DNA of the CDR3 is TGCAGCGTTGTAGGTGGGGGCGAGGTCTTCTATGGCTACACCTTC.